This record looks at one TCR beta chain sequence and its context. Researchers amplified the TCR beta CDR3 regions from RNA transcripts. RT-PCR in the first round (using the HTBI primer set) targeted the TCR CDR3. TCRdb re-called the multiplex PCR reads with MiXCR, one entry per CDR3 protein. The table lists around 600,000 distinct CDR3 sequences, roughly 14% of them singletons. The source of the sample is a study of T cells in Graves' hyperthyroidism and ophthalmopathy. Overall study context: Upon initial diagnosis and before any treatment, peripheral blood was collected.

Germline V lookup: CDR1 SGDLS, CDR2 YYNGEE. The CDR3 is 15 amino acids. Trimming cost V 2 bases and J 0 bases, with 9 bases left between them. With duration under 3 months, ophthalmopathy was active: Clinical Activity Score at least 3, NOSPECS at least 4. Exclusion of a patient resulted from uncontrolled infection, other autoimmune disease, pregnancy or lactation. The V gene is TRBV9, the J gene TRBJ1-3, with D unresolved. The source material was blood. This TCR was sampled from a woman in her 50s with Graves' ophthalmopathy. CDR3 DNA sequence: TGTGCCAGCAGCGTTCAGGACTTCTCTGGAAACACCATATATTTT. Its translation is CASSVQDFSGNTIYF.